This TCR beta chain is from a study of blood T cells in healthy people across ages (dated by TCRdb to about 2015). A note on the overall study: In model experiments, roughly one uniquely barcoded TCR beta cDNA molecule per two T cells was captured by template switching. The donors were divided into four age groups: young (average around 15 years), middle-aged (around 37), aged (around 59) and long-lived (roughly 86). To avoid experimental bias, donors of different ages were spread randomly across the sequencing lanes. To track age-related changes in TCR beta repertoire diversity, the study relied on deep sequencing normalized with unique cDNA molecular identifiers. The study analyzed two additional independent replicas of 1 million unique cDNA reads from the same blood draw for two donors, one aged 18 to 30 and one aged 80 or older. The study at large found these results: Estimates of total diversity based on one million sequenced T cells were regarded as lower bounds and as underestimates. There was a strong correlation between observed TCR beta diversity and the percentage of naive T cells measured by flow cytometry. Bulk unsorted PBMC profiling prevented conclusive comparison of naive and antigen-experienced compartments. As age increased, observed TCR beta diversity per million T cells dropped in a roughly linear way, and a significant reduction was already evident by age 40. Compared with the aged group, the long-lived group had more naive CD4+ T cells, fewer expanded clones and increased TCR diversity, a pattern suggesting age selection. Because the CMV infection status of the donors was unknown, age-related changes in expanded clonotypes may potentially have been confounded.

Systemically healthy Caucasian individuals from Russia, some 36 in total and aged roughly 6 to 100 years, were included as donors. Each donor gave 8 to 10 milliliters of peripheral blood, collected into EDTA-treated Vacutainer tubes. PBMCs were isolated by Ficoll-Paque density-gradient centrifugation, with at least 6 million obtained per sample. Trizol reagent was used to extract total RNA from the PBMCs, yielding at least 6 micrograms per sample. For every donor, an aliquot of PBMCs went through flow cytometry to measure the percentages of naive CD45RAhigh/CD27high T cells. This clonotype was found once. Its antigen remains undetermined. Per-base quality was not reported, and no clone a single base away is much larger than it. One read yields weak evidence. The protocol used for the library was 5' RACE. Sequencing used an Illumina HiSeq 2500. The second PCR ran for roughly 7 to 12 cycles and used a J-beta primer mix along with a sample-barcoded 5' primer. Each TCR beta cDNA molecule received a unique molecular identifier from a template-switch 5' adaptor carrying 12 random nucleotides. At least 2.5 million CDR3-containing paired-end reads were obtained from each sample. The Mint cDNA synthesis kit, primed by a TRBC-specific oligonucleotide, was used to synthesize first-strand cDNA from all RNA. All cDNA was treated with uracil-DNA glycosylase and then went through a first 18-cycle PCR with the universal primers M1SS and BC2_uni_R. The authors' pipeline ran thus. Each sample was normalized by randomly selecting 1 million high-quality reads, each carrying a distinct molecular identifier. Instead of being binned into consensus sequences, reads with shared molecular identifiers were discarded. MiTCR, set to a Q25 quality threshold and the strictest error-elimination algorithm, was used for CDR3 identification, clonotype clustering and error correction. A nonparametric unseen species model using Euler transformation provided a lower-bound estimate of total TCR beta diversity. TCRdb handled the public reads itself, with Q25 trimming in fastp and clone calling in MiXCR, and kept productive beta chains. Each CDR3 protein gets just one entry, which takes the most common genes and DNA from the rows behind it. What appears here as the V and J calls and clone size reflects TCRdb's work, not the paper's. Across this sample there are about 640,000 distinct CDR3 sequences, with 45% to 65% seen only once. The leading ten clones occupy around 37% of the sample.

The sequence derives from a man between 60 and 75 years old in good health. The sample consisted of blood.

The CDR3 region: CANQRTSGAYNEQFF. The DNA is TGTGCCAACCAAAGGACTAGCGGGGCCTACAATGAGCAGTTCTTC. Rearrangement joined TRBV2 to TRBJ2-1; 12 central nucleotides agree with TRBD2. The germline V end is reduced by 10 bases and the J end by 2 bases; junction bases left unmatched: 6. The CDR3 sequence holds 15 residues, the cysteine and phenylalanine included. The CDR3 DNA has 45 bases and is translated from base 1. CDR1 and CDR2 were assigned from the germline V gene as SNHLY and FYNNEI.